Listed below are T cell receptor beta chains from one sample, sequenced in a study of radiation and T cells in renal cell carcinoma. Assay: immunoSEQ multiplex PCR; the TCRdb copy retains only in-frame clones and omits some. Of approximately 150,000 clones in the sample, around 89% are singletons; the top ten hold about 4%. The starting material was blood, obtained from a patient whose treatment included radiotherapy and nephrectomy. Receptor source: a woman aged 65 to 85 with renal cell carcinoma. CDR3s include the opening cysteine and the closing phenylalanine or tryptophan. The order of the fields is clone size, V gene, J gene, D gene, CDR3 DNA, CDR3 protein. D genes are given only for firm matches. Clone size is not always given. Where it is, it says once, few, many or a class for expanded clones.

>-|TRBV9|TRBJ2-3|TRBD2
TGTGCCAGCAAGGGCGGGGGGGCGACAGATACGCAGTATTTT
CASKGGGATDTQYF
>-|TRBV4-3|TRBJ2-3|TRBD2
TGCGCCAGCAGCCAAGACCGGACTAGCGGAGATACGCAGTATTTT
CASSQDRTSGDTQYF
>-|TRBV6-5|TRBJ2-7|-
TGTGCCAGCACCGAGGGGGTAGCGGGTGAGTACGAGCAGTACTTC
CASTEGVAGEYEQYF
>-|TRBV10-2|TRBJ2-5|-
TGCGCCAGCAGTGAACGGGTGGGACTCCCGGTGTACTTC
CASSERVGLPVYF
>-|TRBV6-1|TRBJ1-6|TRBD1
TGTGCCAGCAGTGTGGACAGGGGGGGAAATTCACCCCTCCACTTT
CASSVDRGGNSPLHF
>-|TRBV5-1|TRBJ2-6|TRBD1
TGCGCCAGCGGGACAGGGCCCATCTCTGGGGCCAACGTCCTGACTTTC
CASGTGPISGANVLTF
>-|TRBV7-2|TRBJ1-2|-
TGTGCCAGCAGCTCCTCTGACGGATCAAGGGGTGGCTACACCTTC
CASSSSDGSRGGYTF
>-|TRBV7-2|TRBJ2-7|-
TGTGCCAGCAGCTTAGCGAGGCTCGAGCAGTACTTC
CASSLARLEQYF
>few|TRBV14|TRBJ1-1|-
TGTGCCAGCAGCCCAGGACTACGAATTAGCACTGAAGCTTTCTTT
CASSPGLRISTEAFF
>-|TRBV28|TRBJ2-1|-
TGTGCCAGCACCCTGAGGGTACTCTCCTACAATGAGCAGTTCTTC
CASTLRVLSYNEQFF
>-|TRBV2|TRBJ2-7|-
TGTGCCAGTTCCGGGACAATCTACGAGCAGTACTTC
CASSGTIYEQYF
>-|TRBV5-1|TRBJ1-1|-
TGCGCCAGCCGTGGGTGGGCTGAAGCTTTCTTT
CASRGWAEAFF
>-|TRBV30|TRBJ1-4|-
TGTGCCTGGAGCCCCAGACCGGGGCTTCGGGAAAAACTGTTTTTT
CAWSPRPGLREKLFF
>-|TRBV2|TRBJ1-5|TRBD1
TGTGCCAGCAGAGCCGGGACAGGTAGCAATCAGCCCCAGCATTTT
CASRAGTGSNQPQHF
>-|TRBV5-1|TRBJ1-1|-
TGCGCCAGCAGCTTGGGGCTACGGCCAGGCCTTAGCGCTGAAGCTTTCTTT
CASSLGLRPGLSAEAFF
>-|TRBV28|TRBJ1-2|-
TGTGCCAGCAGCCGTAGGGGGGATAGGGGCTACACCTTC
CASSRRGDRGYTF
>-|TRBV9|TRBJ1-5|-
TGTGCCAGCAGCGTAAACGGGGGCCCGAATCAGCCCCAGCATTTT
CASSVNGGPNQPQHF
>-|TRBV7-2|TRBJ2-4|-
TGTGCCAGCAGCTTAGCCGGAGCTGGCCTAGCCAAAAACATTCAGTACTTC
CASSLAGAGLAKNIQYF
>few|TRBV19|TRBJ1-2|-
TGTGCCAGTAGTTCGACAGTTAACTATGGCTACACCTTC
CASSSTVNYGYTF
>-|TRBV30|TRBJ2-5|TRBD2
TGTGCCTGGAGTCCCGCAGGACTAGCGGGGCAAGAGACCCAGTACTTC
CAWSPAGLAGQETQYF
>-|TRBV6-6|TRBJ1-1|TRBD1
TGTGCCAGCAGCCGTGATCGGACAGGGCCTGAAGCTTTCTTT
CASSRDRTGPEAFF
>-|TRBV4-2|TRBJ1-1|-
TGTGCCAGCAGCCAAGACTCGAACACTGAAGCTTTCTTT
CASSQDSNTEAFF
>once|TRBV13|TRBJ1-5|-
TGTGCCAGCAGCCCCTCGGGGGCAACGGGCAATCAGCCCCAGCATTTT
CASSPSGATGNQPQHF
>-|TRBV19|TRBJ2-1|-
TGTGCCAGTAGTATGGTGGATAGGCTCAACAATGAGCAGTTCTTC
CASSMVDRLNNEQFF
>-|TRBV28|TRBJ1-6|-
TGTGCCAGCAGTCCCCCGTTGTGGAACTCACCCCTCCACTTT
CASSPPLWNSPLHF
>-|TRBV14|TRBJ1-4|-
TGTGCCAGCAGCCAAGGCCTCCAGGGCGGACTGTTTTTT
CASSQGLQGGLFF
>-|TRBV5-1|TRBJ1-2|TRBD1
TGCGCCAGCAGCCCGGGACAGGGGAGTCAGTATGGCTACACCTTC
CASSPGQGSQYGYTF